One T cell receptor (beta chain) is described in this entry. The antigen remains unidentified. This specimen comes from a study of T-cell memory formation after mild COVID-19. Background on the study: Largely, the TCR clusters proved donor specific. Study results and limitations: Contracting CD4+ clones were located mainly in CM and EM, and CD8+ clones in EMRA.

TCR alpha and TCR beta cDNA libraries with sample barcodes and UMIs came from 5'RACE using constant-segment primers. TCRdb re-analysed the 5' RACE reads in MiXCR, keeping a single row per CDR3 protein. The table records hundreds of thousands of distinct CDR3 sequences, roughly a sixth of them present only once. The CDR3 loop spans 15 amino acids. The V end lost 6 bases, the J end lost 5 bases, and 14 bases lay between the germline ends. Looked up from germline, CDR1 is ENHRY and CDR2 is SYGVKD. The specimen was PBMCs or a T cell subset sorted from them (not recorded which). This rearrangement joins TRBV10-3 to TRBJ1-6, with TRBD1 as a possible D gene (5 bases). The receptor was isolated from an adult woman who had mild COVID-19 (a few samples of this study predate the infection). Cell type and time point are not known. The CDR3 nucleotides are TGTGCCATCAGCCAGGGAGGGCTGGATAATTCACCCCTCCACTTT. It translates to CAISQGGLDNSPLHF.